The rows below give T cell receptor beta chains drawn from one sample of a study of shared clonotypes between healthy human individuals. Sequenced by immunoSEQ multiplex PCR; TCRdb stores in-frame clones only, minus some. Of about 470,000 clones listed, around 75% were seen once; the top ten hold 13%. The sample taken for sequencing was PBMCs. Every receptor here comes from a woman aged 40 to 50 in good health. Some clones in this sample may be carry-over from other donors' samples. CDR3s include the opening cysteine and the closing phenylalanine or tryptophan. Each record gives: D gene, clone size, J gene, V gene, CDR3 DNA, CDR3 protein. The D gene is left open where the match is weak. Clone size is stated in some rows and not others, as once, few, many or a class when expanded.

d_gene: TRBD2
abundance: -
j_gene: TRBJ2-2
v_gene: TRBV9
CDR3nt: TGTGCCAGCAGCCTTAGCGGGGGAGGGACCGGGGAGCTGTTTTTT
CDR3aa: CASSLSGGGTGELFF

d_gene: -
abundance: -
j_gene: TRBJ2-7
v_gene: TRBV6-1
CDR3nt: TGTGCCAGCAGGCTACAGGGGGGGAACTACGAGCAGTACTTC
CDR3aa: CASRLQGGNYEQYF

d_gene: -
abundance: -
j_gene: TRBJ2-5
v_gene: TRBV18
CDR3nt: TGTGCCAGCTCACCACGGGGACAAGAGACCCAGTACTTC
CDR3aa: CASSPRGQETQYF

d_gene: -
abundance: once
j_gene: TRBJ2-7
v_gene: TRBV4-1
CDR3nt: TGCGCCAGCAGCCAAGTACAGGCTCGTAGGGCCTACGAGCAGTACTTC
CDR3aa: CASSQVQARRAYEQYF

d_gene: -
abundance: -
j_gene: TRBJ2-7
v_gene: TRBV7-9
CDR3nt: TGTGCCAGCAGCTTTACAGGGCAGCAGGCCTACGAGCAGTACTTC
CDR3aa: CASSFTGQQAYEQYF

d_gene: TRBD2
abundance: -
j_gene: TRBJ2-5
v_gene: TRBV9
CDR3nt: TGTGCCAGCAGCGTAGGGAATAGCGGGAGGGGGGAGACCCAGTACTTC
CDR3aa: CASSVGNSGRGETQYF

d_gene: TRBD1
abundance: -
j_gene: TRBJ1-1
v_gene: TRBV7-2
CDR3nt: TGTGCCAGCAGCTTACGTTGGGGCGGGACAGACACTGAAGCTTTCTTT
CDR3aa: CASSLRWGGTDTEAFF

d_gene: -
abundance: -
j_gene: TRBJ1-2
v_gene: TRBV19
CDR3nt: TGTGCCAGTAGTATAGTCGGAGGTGGCTACACCTTC
CDR3aa: CASSIVGGGYTF

d_gene: TRBD1
abundance: -
j_gene: TRBJ2-2
v_gene: TRBV5-1
CDR3nt: TGCGCCAGCAGCTTGGGGGGACAGATCACCGGGGAGCTGTTTTTT
CDR3aa: CASSLGGQITGELFF

d_gene: -
abundance: -
j_gene: TRBJ1-1
v_gene: TRBV7-9
CDR3nt: TGTGCCAGCAGCTTCCCCTTAACCTTACACGGAGTGAACACTGAAGCTTTCTTT
CDR3aa: CASSFPLTLHGVNTEAFF

d_gene: -
abundance: once
j_gene: TRBJ2-7
v_gene: TRBV5-6
CDR3nt: TGTGCCAGCAGCTTGCGACCCGCTAGCTACGAGCAGTACTTC
CDR3aa: CASSLRPASYEQYF

d_gene: -
abundance: -
j_gene: TRBJ2-2
v_gene: TRBV14
CDR3nt: TGTGCCAGCAGCCCCCCGGCGAGGACCGGGGAGCTGTTTTTT
CDR3aa: CASSPPARTGELFF

d_gene: TRBD1
abundance: -
j_gene: TRBJ2-2
v_gene: TRBV5-1
CDR3nt: TGCGCCAGCAGCAACGGGACAGGGGACACCGGGGAGCTGTTTTTT
CDR3aa: CASSNGTGDTGELFF

d_gene: TRBD1
abundance: -
j_gene: TRBJ1-2
v_gene: TRBV9
CDR3nt: TGTGCCAGCAGCGTAGCAGGGGGCGCCGGTGGCTACACCTTC
CDR3aa: CASSVAGGAGGYTF

d_gene: -
abundance: -
j_gene: TRBJ2-1
v_gene: TRBV5-1
CDR3nt: TGCGCCAGCAGCTTGGTACCGACGGGAAACCCCTACAATGAGCAGTTCTTC
CDR3aa: CASSLVPTGNPYNEQFF

d_gene: TRBD2
abundance: -
j_gene: TRBJ2-7
v_gene: TRBV5-4
CDR3nt: TGTGCCAGCAGCTTGGGGGGACTAGCGGACTACGAGCAGTACTTC
CDR3aa: CASSLGGLADYEQYF

d_gene: -
abundance: -
j_gene: TRBJ2-7
v_gene: TRBV5-6
CDR3nt: TGTGCCAGCAGCTTGGCCCCACACTCCGAGCAGTACTTC
CDR3aa: CASSLAPHSEQYF

d_gene: -
abundance: -
j_gene: TRBJ2-7
v_gene: TRBV27
CDR3nt: TGTGCCAGCAGTTTATCTCCGGGATACGAGCAGTACTTC
CDR3aa: CASSLSPGYEQYF

d_gene: TRBD1
abundance: -
j_gene: TRBJ1-4
v_gene: TRBV15
CDR3nt: TGTGCCACCAGCAGAGATTCAGGGGGGAATGAAAAACTGTTTTTT
CDR3aa: CATSRDSGGNEKLFF

d_gene: -
abundance: -
j_gene: TRBJ1-1
v_gene: TRBV7-2
CDR3nt: TGTGCCAGCAGCTTAGCGGGGGACACCAAAGGAGCTTTCTTT
CDR3aa: CASSLAGDTKGAFF

d_gene: TRBD1
abundance: once
j_gene: TRBJ2-5
v_gene: TRBV9
CDR3nt: TGTGCCAGCAGCCCCACGGGGGCAGGACAGGGCCGGGAGCAGTACTTC
CDR3aa: CASSPTGAGQGREQYF

d_gene: TRBD1
abundance: many
j_gene: TRBJ1-4
v_gene: TRBV29-1
CDR3nt: TGCAGCGGTCCTCTCCGCCGGGACAGGGAGGACGAAAAACTGTTTTTT
CDR3aa: CSGPLRRDREDEKLFF

d_gene: -
abundance: -
j_gene: TRBJ1-3
v_gene: TRBV5-5
CDR3nt: TGTGCCAGCAGCCCGGGGGGGCCCTCTAGCTCTGGAAACACCATATATTTT
CDR3aa: CASSPGGPSSSGNTIYF

d_gene: -
abundance: -
j_gene: TRBJ1-2
v_gene: TRBV5-4
CDR3nt: TGTGCCAGCAGGAATAACGACAGTCCGGGCTACACCTTC
CDR3aa: CASRNNDSPGYTF

d_gene: TRBD2
abundance: -
j_gene: TRBJ2-7
v_gene: TRBV6-5
CDR3nt: TGTGCCAGCAGTTACGGGCGGGAGGGCTACGAGCAGTACTTC
CDR3aa: CASSYGREGYEQYF

d_gene: -
abundance: -
j_gene: TRBJ2-1
v_gene: TRBV5-1
CDR3nt: TGCGCCAGCAGCCCGGACCCTGACAATGAGCAGTTCTTC
CDR3aa: CASSPDPDNEQFF

d_gene: -
abundance: -
j_gene: TRBJ2-3
v_gene: TRBV4-1
CDR3nt: TGCGCCAGCAGCCAAGACGGCAGAACTAGCACAGATACGCAGTATTTT
CDR3aa: CASSQDGRTSTDTQYF

d_gene: -
abundance: -
j_gene: TRBJ1-2
v_gene: TRBV28
CDR3nt: TGTGCCAGCAGTTCCACACTACGGGACTCTCGTAACTATGGCTACACCTTC
CDR3aa: CASSSTLRDSRNYGYTF

d_gene: -
abundance: -
j_gene: TRBJ2-5
v_gene: TRBV30
CDR3nt: TGTGCCTGGAATCGTGGGGGGTCTAGGGACCAAGAGACCCAGTACTTC
CDR3aa: CAWNRGGSRDQETQYF

d_gene: -
abundance: -
j_gene: TRBJ1-2
v_gene: TRBV7-2
CDR3nt: TGTGCCAGCAGCTTAACCAACTATGGCTACACCTTC
CDR3aa: CASSLTNYGYTF

d_gene: TRBD2
abundance: -
j_gene: TRBJ2-3
v_gene: TRBV5-4
CDR3nt: TGTGCCAGCAGCAGGACTAGCGGGCAAGATACGCAGTATTTT
CDR3aa: CASSRTSGQDTQYF

d_gene: -
abundance: -
j_gene: TRBJ2-7
v_gene: TRBV5-1
CDR3nt: TGCGCCAGCAGCTTGGAGGGCCGGCAGTACTTC
CDR3aa: CASSLEGRQYF

d_gene: TRBD2
abundance: -
j_gene: TRBJ2-1
v_gene: TRBV11-3
CDR3nt: TGTGCCAGCAGCCCGGGACTAGCGGGAGGGGGCAATGAGCAGTTCTTC
CDR3aa: CASSPGLAGGGNEQFF

d_gene: -
abundance: -
j_gene: TRBJ2-2
v_gene: TRBV7-9
CDR3nt: TGTGCCAGCAGCTTCACACCAACAGGGTCGGCCGGGGAGCTGTTTTTT
CDR3aa: CASSFTPTGSAGELFF

d_gene: TRBD2
abundance: -
j_gene: TRBJ2-7
v_gene: TRBV28
CDR3nt: TGTGCCTGCGACGCAGGCGGCGGGAGTTACGAGCAGTACTTC
CDR3aa: CACDAGGGSYEQYF

d_gene: TRBD1
abundance: -
j_gene: TRBJ2-5
v_gene: TRBV6-1
CDR3nt: TGTGCCAGCAAGTACAGGGGTGGAGAGACCCAGTACTTC
CDR3aa: CASKYRGGETQYF

d_gene: TRBD1
abundance: -
j_gene: TRBJ2-7
v_gene: TRBV7-9
CDR3nt: TGTGCCAGCAGCAATAGGGGACAGGGTTACGAGCAGTACTTC
CDR3aa: CASSNRGQGYEQYF

d_gene: -
abundance: -
j_gene: TRBJ2-3
v_gene: TRBV9
CDR3nt: TGTGCCAGTGGAGACGGACATAGCACAGATACGCAGTATTTT
CDR3aa: CASGDGHSTDTQYF

d_gene: TRBD2
abundance: many
j_gene: TRBJ2-3
v_gene: TRBV6-4
CDR3nt: TGTGCCAGCAGTGACTCGAGGACTAGCGACACAGATACGCAGTATTTT
CDR3aa: CASSDSRTSDTDTQYF

d_gene: TRBD1
abundance: -
j_gene: TRBJ1-2
v_gene: TRBV5-4
CDR3nt: TGTGCCAGCAGCCAGGGACAGGTCCGGGTTAACTATGGCTACACCTTC
CDR3aa: CASSQGQVRVNYGYTF